One sample yielded the 19 T cell receptor beta chains listed below, sequenced in a study of cytomegalovirus exposure and HLA in healthy donors. Both 60 Vbeta primers and 13 Jbeta primers went into the PCR. The table came from immunoSEQ multiplex PCR; TCRdb's copy has only in-frame clones and leaves some out. The sample has 120,000 or so clones; 83% are singletons. Sequenced sample: PBMCs. The receptors originated from a woman aged 35 to 49 in good health and CMV-seropositive.

The rearrangement uses TRBV5-4 and TRBJ2-3; 8 bases align to TRBD1. CDR3 length: 13 amino acids. The germline CDR1 and CDR2 sequences are SGHNT and YYREEE (reference sequence). V was pared by 4 bases and J by 3 bases, with 1 base of the junction left unmatched. CDR3: CASSRQGTDTQYF. In DNA form, the CDR3 reads TGTGCCAGCAGCCGACAGGGGACAGATACGCAGTATTTT.

This clone has just a few counts. The chain couples TRBV7-6 to TRBJ1-5; possible D gene TRBD1, 5 bases. The germline V gene has CDR1 SGHVS and CDR2 FNYEAQ. The CDR3 totals 14 residues. Trimming cost V 5 bases and J 1 base, with 9 bases left between them. CDR3 DNA sequence: TGTGCCAGCAGCGAGACAGTCAGCAATCAGCCCCAGCATTTT. This translates into CASSETVSNQPQHF.

The V call is TRBV6-1, the J call TRBJ2-1, with 10 positions matching TRBD2. CDR1 MNHNS and CDR2 SASEGT come from the germline V gene. V gave up 3 bases and J gave up 9 bases; unmatched junction bases: 11. The CDR3 length is 16 residues. The CDR3 is CASSEFGLAGAGEQFF. The CDR3 DNA reads TGTGCCAGCAGTGAGTTTGGGCTAGCGGGAGCAGGTGAGCAGTTCTTC.

The chain's CDR3 is CASGESGANVLTF. CDR3 nucleotide sequence: TGTGCCAGCGGAGAGTCTGGGGCCAACGTCCTGACTTTC. The chain couples TRBV7-8 to TRBJ2-6; D unclear. Germline V CDR1 and CDR2: SGHVS, FQNEAQ. The CDR3 runs to 13 residues. Between the trimmed V and J ends, which lost 8 bases and 1 base, there was a span of 6 bases.

This clone was picked up a small number of times. The V gene is TRBV6-6, the J gene TRBJ2-1; 7 bases agree with TRBD1. The length of the CDR3 is 15 residues. Germline values: CDR1 MNHNY, CDR2 SVGAGI (reference sequence). The junction had 9 bases not matched to a gene; V was cut back by 5 bases and J by 5 bases. The CDR3: CASSQRQGTDNEQFF. In DNA form, the CDR3 reads TGTGCCAGCAGTCAGAGACAGGGCACCGACAATGAGCAGTTCTTC.

CDR3 region: CSVEDRDSGNEQYF. The CDR3 nucleotides are TGCAGCGTTGAAGATAGGGATAGCGGGAACGAGCAGTACTTC. The chain recombines TRBV29-1 with TRBJ2-7, with 8 bases matching TRBD2. V lost 0 bases and J lost 5; bases outside the gene matches: 6. Germline CDR1 is SQVTM and CDR2 is ANQGSEA. The CDR3 extends over 14 amino acids.

V usage is TRBV5-1 and J usage is TRBJ2-5; D ambiguous. V was clipped by 0 bases and J by 8 bases, with 17 bases between them. This CDR3 spans 15 amino acids. CDR1 is SGHRS and CDR2 is YFSETQ in the germline V gene. The CDR3 here is CASSLATMGLGTQYF. The CDR3 coding sequence is TGCGCCAGCAGCTTGGCGACAATGGGCTTAGGTACCCAGTACTTC.

The V and J genes are TRBV5-6 and TRBJ2-1, with 10 bases fitting TRBD2. Unmatched junction bases numbered 13, after V lost 3 bases and J lost 7 bases. CDR3 length equals 17 residues. Per the germline V gene, CDR1 is SGHDT and CDR2 is YYEEEE. The CDR3 loop is CASSWGLSGRKANEQFF. CDR3 DNA sequence: TGTGCCAGCAGCTGGGGCCTTAGCGGGAGGAAGGCAAATGAGCAGTTCTTC.

A remark on this clone: A junction end diverges from the germline sequence, so it may reflect a read error. The V gene is TRBV27, the J gene TRBJ1-6; TRBD1 matches at 10 bases. Germline loops: CDR1 MNHEY, CDR2 SMNVEV (reference sequence). This CDR3 has 17 residues. The CDR3 nucleotides read TGTGCCAGCACTTTAAGGGGGACAGGGGTGTATAATTCACCCCTCCACTTT. It specifies CASTLRGTGVYNSPLHF.

V gene TRBV6-1 combines with J gene TRBJ2-2; TRBD2 matches at 8 bases. Germline loops: CDR1 MNHNS, CDR2 SASEGT. With V trimmed by 5 bases and J by 6 bases, 8 bases remained unmatched. The CDR3 covers 15 residues. This CDR3 is CASSLGQAGAGELFF. As DNA, the CDR3 is TGTGCCAGCAGTCTGGGACAAGCGGGGGCCGGGGAGCTGTTTTTT.

The rearrangement joins TRBV5-6 to TRBJ2-3; 9 positions agree with TRBD2. Germline loops: CDR1 SGHDT, CDR2 YYEEEE. After removal of 3 bases from V and 4 bases from J, the junction contained 6 bases not matched to a gene. This CDR3 is built from 15 residues. Here the CDR3 DNA reads TGTGCCAGCAGCTCCGGGACTAGCAGGGCAGATACGCAGTATTTT. Its protein is CASSSGTSRADTQYF.

V usage is TRBV5-6 and J usage is TRBJ2-7; TRBD2 aligns across 7 bases. This CDR3 is 14 amino acids long. The germline V gene has CDR1 SGHDT and CDR2 YYEEEE. The V segment lost 3 bases and the J segment 2 bases; nucleotides outside the gene matches: 5. The CDR3 DNA reads as TGTGCCAGCAGCTGGGCGGGAGAGACCTACGAGCAGTACTTC. Its translation is CASSWAGETYEQYF.

Here the CDR3 reads CASRGKRNNQPQHF. Here the CDR3 DNA reads TGTGCCAGCAGGGGCAAACGGAACAATCAGCCCCAGCATTTT. The gene calls are TRBV28 and TRBJ1-5; no definite D call. Germline lookup yields CDR1 MDHEN and CDR2 SYDVKM. V lost 6 bases to trimming and J lost 3 bases, with 12 bases between them. This CDR3 region has 14 residues.

The gene calls are TRBV9 and TRBJ2-3; 8 nucleotides agree with TRBD2. CDR1 and CDR2 (germline): SGDLS, YYNGEE. The CDR3 is 17 amino acids. V was pared by 4 bases and J by 0 bases, with 10 bases of the junction left unmatched. The CDR3 is CASSLRAGATSTDTQYF. CDR3 DNA sequence: TGTGCCAGCAGCCTTCGAGCGGGAGCCACTAGCACAGATACGCAGTATTTT.

The chain couples TRBV5-1 to TRBJ2-3, with D unclear. Germline CDR1 and CDR2: SGHRS and YFSETQ. V lost 3 bases and J 2 bases, leaving 16 bases between the germline ends. The CDR3 is 16 amino acids. CDR3 sequence reads: CASSSPLGQATDTQYF. CDR3 coding DNA: TGCGCCAGCAGCTCTCCCTTGGGTCAGGCCACAGATACGCAGTATTTT.

This clone has only one observation. CDR3 nucleotides: TGCAGCGTTGACGACGGAGGGCCTGGCTACACCTTC. As protein: CSVDDGGPGYTF. The V call is TRBV29-1, the J call TRBJ1-2, with D hard to call. Germline V lookup: CDR1 SQVTM, CDR2 ANQGSEA. The CDR3 contains 12 residues. With 3 bases removed from V and 7 bases from J, the gap between germline ends came to 12 bases.

J is TRBJ2-1 and V is TRBV19; TRBD2 is a possible D gene (6 bases). Deletions cut 2 bases from V and 3 bases from J, with 14 bases between. The CDR3 has 16 residues. Germline V gives CDR1 LNHDA, CDR2 SQIVND (reference sequence). The CDR3 bases are TGTGCCAGTAGTATATCGGACTATTCGGGCTACAATGAGCAGTTCTTC. Its translation is CASSISDYSGYNEQFF.

The J gene is TRBJ1-5, the V gene TRBV4-2; 7 nucleotides align to TRBD1. The CDR3 contains 15 residues. CDR1 and CDR2 (germline): LGHNA, YNFKEQ. Germline trimming cut 3 bases from V and 6 bases from J; bases unmatched to any gene: 8. The CDR3 loop is CASSQSTGSGQPQHF. Here the CDR3 DNA reads TGTGCCAGCAGCCAGTCGACAGGGTCGGGTCAGCCCCAGCATTTT.

Note on this clone: One end of the junction varies from germline; a read error may be responsible. This chain links TRBV7-9 with TRBJ2-7; D tentatively fits TRBD1 or TRBD2 (5 bases each). The CDR3 runs to 13 residues. Germline V gene data show CDR1 as SEHNR and CDR2 as FQNEAQ (reference sequence). The CDR3 DNA reads as TGTTCCAGCAGCGGACAACTGCCCTACGAGCAGTACTTC. It specifies CSSSGQLPYEQYF.